The sequence of this TCR beta chain was determined in a study of early T cells in non-severe SARS-CoV-2 infection (dated by TCRdb to the early 2020s). About the investigation overall: Because TCR sequencing relied on bulk RNA taken from unsorted whole blood, pairing of alpha and beta chains was not possible.

Ten or more counts support this clonotype. Its antigen specificity is not known. The record has no base qualities; no much larger clone is one base away. Trimming costs V 0 bases and J 3 bases, and their ends lie 15 bases apart. CDR1 and CDR2 are drawn from the germline V gene: MNHNS, SASEGT. The CDR3 numbers 16 residues from cysteine through phenylalanine. Only the CDR3 DNA stays, 48 bases, in frame from base 1. The research as a whole found: VDJdb matching was skewed toward anti-spike CD8 responses and likely underestimated virus-specific expansions by missing private and CD4 specificities.

The library was built by means of 5' RACE. This sample was sequenced with a NextSeq 500. In the TCR library protocol, unique molecular identifiers were attached to individual cDNA molecules to correct for PCR bias and sequencing error. Sequencing covered both TCR alpha and beta chains, and within each sample the abundances of alpha and beta sequences were tightly co-correlated. In the source study's methods: V gene, J gene and CDR3 annotation of TCR sequences was performed with Decombinator V4. TCRs were defined as expanded if a significant change between any two time points was detected under a Poisson model with p below 0.0001. TCR abundances were normalised to the total number of TCRs sequenced per sample and were expressed as counts per million. MAIT TCRs were defined by TRAV1-2 paired with TRAJ12, TRAJ20 or TRAJ33, and iNKT TCRs by TRAV10 paired with TRAJ18. A search of VDJdb, accessed on 1 November 2021, was run for TCRs annotated to CMV, EBV and SARS-CoV-2, with TCRs annotated for multiple antigens excluded. TCRdb itself trimmed the public reads at Q25 with fastp, ran MiXCR and retained productive beta chains. Entries that share a CDR3 protein sequence are merged under the most common genes and DNA. What appears here as the V and J calls and clone size reflects TCRdb's work, not the paper's. Across this sample there are 30,000 to 35,000 distinct CDR3 sequences, with roughly 6% seen only once. The ten largest clones represent approximately 7.5% of the sample.

A case-control design nested within a healthcare worker cohort in London, UK, was used, with weekly nasopharyngeal swab PCR tests and blood sampling performed. Healthcare workers were enrolled in the week of the UK lockdown, from 23 to 31 March 2020, and were followed every week for up to about 16 weeks. This TCR came from an adult who was a healthcare worker with PCR-confirmed SARS-CoV-2 infection or an uninfected control (not recorded which). The specimen sequenced was whole blood. The rearranged chain carries TRBV6-1 and TRBJ2-7, with TRBD2 perhaps the D gene, on 6 matching bases. At the DNA level, the sequence is TGTGCCAGCAGTGAAGCGGCCGGGACTTCTTACTACGAGCAGTACTTC. Its product reads: CASSEAAGTSYYEQYF.